This T cell receptor (beta chain) was captured in a study of long-term antiretroviral therapy in people with HIV (dated by TCRdb to between 2021 and 2023). Regarding the study in general: The earliest samples were collected about a decade before the 2015 WHO recommendation for immediate ART, when ART was typically delayed until CD4 counts fell. No cross-contamination during QIAcube processing was shown when test extractions of a monoclonal T-cell line were performed alongside around 30 polyclonal samples. A total of about 180 cryopreserved PBMC samples were contributed to the cohort by 30 adults with confirmed HIV infection, with samples collected serially over a mean of about 6 years (range 1-12). A retrospective serial study tested whether changes in peripheral blood TRB repertoire composition and diversity were associated with ART initiation and durable HIV suppression. Eleven of the 30 participants with HIV were female. The research as a whole found: Compared with controls, HIV repertoires had narrower CDR3 length ranges, and the network structure pointed to an antigen-experienced repertoire that shifted only slightly toward naive after ART. Unsorted PBMC were profiled instead of sorted CD4+ and CD8+ T cells because pre-ART samples had limited cell numbers. Since PBMC availability was limited, sequencing covered only the TCR beta chain, with no alpha chain pairing. Starting ART was linked to a significant rise in TRB diversity, yet even after long-term ART the diversity remained significantly lower than in transplant donor controls. Expanded TRB clones identified before ART initiation dominated the repertoire at all time points, although this dominance fluctuated and declined in many PLHIV after ART. The samples were dated from about 2003 to 2018, and the ART regimens that were used may be less effective than current ART regimens. Inferences about post-ART repertoire changes were limited because no data were available on ART adherence, viral resistance or therapy changes.

To be included, a participant needed at least one PBMC sample from before ART initiation plus at least two post-ART samples. Treatment was received in the United States of America by all participants with HIV. Before DNA extraction, cryopreserved samples containing 1-10 million PBMC were thawed and washed. At the time of the earliest PBMC sample, participants with HIV were aged between roughly 20 and 60 years. PBMC samples were contributed by each participant from 1-4 timepoints before ART initiation and 2-8 timepoints after ART initiation, with a median of 7 samples. For every participant, serial HIV viral load, CD4+ T-cell count, ART history and demographic data were obtained. Genomic DNA was extracted from unsorted PBMC with a Qiagen kit on a QIAcube, processed in batches of 12 samples. To note about this clone: Its target antigen remains unknown. No base qualities exist here, and no much larger clone lies one base off it.

The immunoSEQ hsTCRB v3.0 assay was used at survey level resolution for TRB variable region sequencing. A depth of roughly 40,000-50,000 T-cell genomes per sample was targeted for TRB sequencing. TRB libraries were pooled and sequenced on an Illumina MiSeq using a v3 150-cycle kit. In the authors' own workflow: Analysis of repertoires was carried out in R inside a reproducible Nextflow workflow spanning QC, data transformation and analysis. Custom analyses were implemented in LymphoSeq2, an R package for AIRR-Seq data exploration. After excluding a few samples that yielded fewer than 5000 total TRB sequences, 188 HIV repertoires remained for analysis. Among the approximately 190 retained HIV repertoires, some 60 were collected before ART initiation and approximately 130 were collected after ART initiation. Each repertoire was downsampled to 5000 TRB nucleotide sequences, and summary statistics were averaged across 100 downsampling iterations. The analysis kept only TRB sequences whose CDR3 regions were at least seven amino acids long. Diversity was measured with a Shannon entropy-derived clonality score and the Gini coefficient. In the repertoire networks, any two of the top 5000 CDR3 amino acid sequences were linked whenever the two sequences differed by an edit distance of one. For TRB CDR3 amino acid sequences, GLIPH2 was used to predict antigen specificity groups and MHC restriction. To flag known CMV, EBV, HIV or tissue antigen associations, CDR3 amino acid sequences were matched against VDJdb and McPAS-TCR. Pre-ART, post-ART and control groups were compared with Wilcoxon signed-rank tests and Holm-Bonferroni correction. TCRdb's version of the immuneACCESS table is confined to in-frame rearrangements and falls short of the full clone set. An unresolved V gene accounts for under half of the shortfall where checked; the remainder is of unknown origin. V and J calls and clone size are copied from that table; D and trimming were computed from the DNA. The sample yields around 20,000 clones; about three quarters were counted once. The ten largest clones capture around 15% of the sample.

The CDR3 covers 18 residues, taking in both the cysteine and the phenylalanine. Solely the CDR3 DNA is kept, with 54 bases framed from the first base. Relative to germline, V is missing 1 base and J is missing 2 bases, with 13 bases of the junction outside any gene match. CDR1 and CDR2, per the germline V gene, are SGHDT and YYEEEE. The sample here was unsorted PBMCs, taken 2.9 years after starting antiretroviral therapy. This clonotype was sampled from a woman in her twenties or thirties with HIV. The V and J segments used are TRBV5-6 and TRBJ1-2, with 8 bases in between that match TRBD1. CDR3 sequence: CASSLRQGRGRGNYGYTF. DNA sequence: TGTGCCAGCAGCTTGCGACAGGGGAGGGGAAGGGGCAACTATGGCTACACCTTC.